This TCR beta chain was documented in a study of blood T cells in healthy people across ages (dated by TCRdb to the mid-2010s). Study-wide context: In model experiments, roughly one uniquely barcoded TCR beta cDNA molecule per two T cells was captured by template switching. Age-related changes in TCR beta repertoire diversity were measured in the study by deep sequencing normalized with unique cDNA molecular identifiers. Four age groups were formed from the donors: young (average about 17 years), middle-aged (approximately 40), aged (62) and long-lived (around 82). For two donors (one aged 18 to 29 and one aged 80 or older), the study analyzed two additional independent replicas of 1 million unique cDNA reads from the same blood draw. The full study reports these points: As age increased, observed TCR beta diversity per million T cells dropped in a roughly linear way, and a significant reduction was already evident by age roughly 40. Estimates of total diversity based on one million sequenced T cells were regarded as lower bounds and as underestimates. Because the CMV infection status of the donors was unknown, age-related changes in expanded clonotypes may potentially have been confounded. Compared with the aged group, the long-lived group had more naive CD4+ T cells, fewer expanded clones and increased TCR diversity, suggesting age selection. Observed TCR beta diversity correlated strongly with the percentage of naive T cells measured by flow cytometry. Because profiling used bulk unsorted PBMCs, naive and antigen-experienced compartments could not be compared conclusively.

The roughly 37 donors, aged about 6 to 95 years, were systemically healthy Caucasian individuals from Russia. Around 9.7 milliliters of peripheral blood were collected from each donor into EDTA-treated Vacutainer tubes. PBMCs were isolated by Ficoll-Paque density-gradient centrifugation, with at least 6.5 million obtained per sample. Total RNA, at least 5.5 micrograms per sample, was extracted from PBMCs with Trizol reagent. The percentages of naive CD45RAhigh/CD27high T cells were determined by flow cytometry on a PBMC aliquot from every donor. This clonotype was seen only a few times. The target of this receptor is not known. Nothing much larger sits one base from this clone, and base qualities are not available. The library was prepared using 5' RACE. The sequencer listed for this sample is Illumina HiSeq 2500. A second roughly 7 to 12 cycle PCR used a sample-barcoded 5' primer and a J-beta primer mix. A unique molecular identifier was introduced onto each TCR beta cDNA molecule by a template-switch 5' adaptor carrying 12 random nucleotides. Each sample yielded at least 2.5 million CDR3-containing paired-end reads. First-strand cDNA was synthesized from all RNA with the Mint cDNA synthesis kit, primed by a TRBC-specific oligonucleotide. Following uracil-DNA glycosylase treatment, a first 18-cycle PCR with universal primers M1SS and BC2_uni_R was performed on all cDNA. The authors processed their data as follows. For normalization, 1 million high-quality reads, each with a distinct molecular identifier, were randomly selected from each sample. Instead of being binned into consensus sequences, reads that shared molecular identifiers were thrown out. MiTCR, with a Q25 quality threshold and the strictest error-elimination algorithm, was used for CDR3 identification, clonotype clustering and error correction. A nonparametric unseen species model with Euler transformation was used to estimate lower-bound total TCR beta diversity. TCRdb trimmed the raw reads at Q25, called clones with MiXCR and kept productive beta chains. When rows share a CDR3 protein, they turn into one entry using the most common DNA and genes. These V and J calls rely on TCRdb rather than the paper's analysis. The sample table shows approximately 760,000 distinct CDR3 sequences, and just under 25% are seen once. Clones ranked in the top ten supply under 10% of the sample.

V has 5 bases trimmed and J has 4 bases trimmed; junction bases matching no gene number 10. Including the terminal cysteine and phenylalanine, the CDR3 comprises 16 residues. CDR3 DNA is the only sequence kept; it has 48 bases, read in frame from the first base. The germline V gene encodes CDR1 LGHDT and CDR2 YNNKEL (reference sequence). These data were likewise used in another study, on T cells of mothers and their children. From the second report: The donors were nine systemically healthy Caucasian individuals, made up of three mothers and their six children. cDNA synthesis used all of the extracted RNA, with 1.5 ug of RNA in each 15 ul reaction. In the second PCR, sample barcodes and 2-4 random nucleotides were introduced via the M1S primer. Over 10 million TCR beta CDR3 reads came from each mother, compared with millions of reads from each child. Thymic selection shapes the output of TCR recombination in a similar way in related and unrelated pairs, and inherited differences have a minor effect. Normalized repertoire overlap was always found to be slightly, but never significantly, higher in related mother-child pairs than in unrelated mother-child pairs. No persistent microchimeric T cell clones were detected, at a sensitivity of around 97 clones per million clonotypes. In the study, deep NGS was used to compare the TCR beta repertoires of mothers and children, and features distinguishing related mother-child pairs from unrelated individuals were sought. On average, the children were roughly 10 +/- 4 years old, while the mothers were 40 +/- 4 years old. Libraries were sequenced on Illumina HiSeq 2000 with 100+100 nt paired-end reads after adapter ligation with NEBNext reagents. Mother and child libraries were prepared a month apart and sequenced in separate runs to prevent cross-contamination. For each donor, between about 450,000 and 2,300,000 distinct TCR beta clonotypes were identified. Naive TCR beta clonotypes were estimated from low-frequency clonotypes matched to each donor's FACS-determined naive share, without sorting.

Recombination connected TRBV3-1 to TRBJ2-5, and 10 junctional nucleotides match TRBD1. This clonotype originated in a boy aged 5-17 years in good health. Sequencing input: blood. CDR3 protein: CASSFPTGGMGETQYF. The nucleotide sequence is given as TGTGCCAGCAGCTTTCCGACAGGGGGCATGGGAGAGACCCAGTACTTC.